The clone carrying this T cell receptor beta chain turned up a few times. In the original workflow: The assay estimated nucleated cells by amplifying reference gene primers. The table came from immunoSEQ multiplex PCR; TCRdb's copy has only in-frame clones and leaves some out. V and J calls plus clone size are reproduced from that table; the DNA served to infer D and trimming. The sample lists fewer than 30,000 clones, 92% occurring once. These data belong to a study of blood T cell repertoires in COVID-19. Whole-study context: COVID-19 samples from acute and convalescent phases originated in the United States, Italy and Spain. The cDNA or gDNA used as material had been derived from T cells, B-cell-depleted T cells, or PBMCs.

The sequencing sample was made of peripheral blood. This clonotype was sampled from a human donor in a cohort sampled during active COVID-19.

CDR3 sequence reads: CASSADRGMLETQYF. The DNA of the CDR3 is TGCGCCAGCAGCGCGGACAGGGGTATGTTGGAGACCCAGTACTTC. V and J are TRBV5-1 and TRBJ2-5; TRBD1 aligns across 9 bases. This CDR3 has 15 residues. Germline loops: CDR1 SGHRS, CDR2 YFSETQ. The V and J ends lost 4 bases and 5 bases, in that order; junction bases with no gene match: 9.